This T cell receptor (beta chain) is drawn from a study of response to subunit inactivated influenza vaccine. TCRdb fed the RT-PCR reads into MiXCR, producing one record per CDR3 protein. The profile shows roughly 630,000 distinct CDR3 sequences, 12% to 15% of them singletons. This sample comprised PBMCs from blood, obtained 14 to 15 days before vaccination. The clonotype was recovered from a man aged 45-65 years who received an inactivated influenza vaccine.

The CDR3: CSARRQGQVGELFF. DNA for the CDR3: TGCAGTGCTAGACGTCAGGGGCAGGTCGGGGAGCTGTTTTTT. The chain links TRBV20-1 to TRBJ2-2, with D perhaps TRBD1 (6 bases). V shed 2 bases and J shed 7 bases, with 14 bases lying between them. CDR1 and CDR2 (germline): DFQATT, SNEGSKA (reference sequence). The CDR3 is 14 amino acids.